This TCR beta chain is from a study of CD8+ T cells in alopecia areata. Study-level findings and limits: Both scalp clonality and the expanded CD8+ clones among the top 100 showed a significant decrease with tofacitinib.

cDNA reverse transcribed from extracted RNA served as the sequencing template. Sequencing was performed with immunoSEQ multiplex PCR; in TCRdb, only in-frame clones are kept and a portion is missing. The sample includes around 180,000 clones, under 80% of them seen just once. Sample treatment: oral pan-JAK inhibitor, 5-10 mg twice daily. Sampling of alopecia areata patients yielded lesional scalp punch biopsies as well as peripheral blood. This CDR3 region has 15 residues. Germline assignment: CDR1 SGHTA and CDR2 FQGNSA. V was pared by 5 bases and J by 4 bases, with 17 bases between. With regard to this clone: Its antigen remains unknown.

Here the sequenced sample was CD4+ T cells sorted from blood, taken around week 50, from a patient treated with tofacitinib. This chain uses TRBV7-2 with TRBJ1-2, with D maybe TRBD1 (6 bases). This clonotype was obtained from a human donor with alopecia areata. CDR3: CASSPGVEWGYGYTF. The DNA of the CDR3 is TGTGCCAGCAGCCCAGGGGTCGAGTGGGGCTATGGCTACACCTTC.